One sample yielded the 14 T cell receptor beta chains listed below, sequenced in a study of T cell clonotyping in hematopoietic cell transplantation (dated by TCRdb to the early 2020s). Library generation was performed with the immunoSEQ multiplex PCR assay. This is the immuneACCESS table as TCRdb keeps it, with only in-frame sequences that have V and J called. A part of the clones is gone; compared with another copy, unresolved V genes explain less than half, and the rest is unexplained. For this sample there are about 16,000 clones; approximately 87% appear just once. The leading ten clones occupy 2.7% of the sample. Sequencing was performed on peripheral blood mononuclear cells. Every receptor here comes from a man over 45 in good health. Some clones in this sample may be carry-over from other donors' samples.

This chain links TRBV19 with TRBJ2-3; tentative D call: TRBD1 (5 bases). The germline CDR1 and CDR2 sequences are LNHDA and SQIVND (reference sequence). CDR3 length equals 14 residues. V was shortened by 4 bases and J by 2 bases, with 10 bases between the two germline ends. CDR3 loop: CASSTRQFTDTQYF. DNA for the CDR3: TGTGCCAGTAGTACCCGACAGTTCACAGATACGCAGTATTTT.

CDR3 region: CASRGLQETQYF. As DNA, the CDR3 is TGTGCCAGCCGCGGGTTACAAGAGACCCAGTACTTC. The rearrangement uses TRBV6-1 and TRBJ2-5, with D possibly TRBD2 on 5 matching bases. The CDR3 has 12 residues. Germline CDR1 is MNHNS and CDR2 is SASEGT. The ends were cut back, 8 bases at V and 2 bases at J, with 9 bases in the middle.

J is TRBJ2-3 and V is TRBV2; 7 bases fit TRBD2. V trimming: 11 bases; J trimming: 2 bases; junction bases outside the gene matches: 10. Germline CDR1 reads SNHLY; CDR2 reads FYNNEI. The CDR3 is 14 residues long. The CDR3 nucleotides are TGTGCCGGATCTCGGGACTACCACACAGATACGCAGTATTTT. It yields the protein CAGSRDYHTDTQYF.

This chain joins TRBV2 and TRBJ1-6; unclear D gene. CDR3 size: 16 residues. The ends were cut back, 1 base at V and 9 bases at J, with 16 bases in the middle. From germline, CDR1 is SNHLY and CDR2 FYNNEI. CDR3 sequence (DNA): TGTGCCAGCAGTGAAGTGTTGAGGGTTGCCAGTTCACCCCTCCACTTT. As protein: CASSEVLRVASSPLHF.

V is TRBV27 and J is TRBJ1-6; D gene unclear. The CDR3 loop spans 13 amino acids. From germline, CDR1 is MNHEY and CDR2 SMNVEV (reference sequence). The ends were cut back, 4 bases at V and 9 bases at J, with 10 bases in the middle. The CDR3 sequence is CASSSQAGSPLHF. In DNA, the CDR3 is TGTGCCAGCAGTTCACAAGCAGGTTCACCCCTCCACTTT.

The gene calls are TRBV5-1 and TRBJ2-3, with TRBD2 matching 12 bases. Germline trimming cut 3 bases from V and 1 base from J; bases unmatched to any gene: 0. The CDR3 length is 15 residues. Germline V gene lookup returns CDR1 SGHRS and CDR2 YFSETQ. The CDR3 nucleotides read TGCGCCAGCAGCTGGACTAGCGGGGGCACAGATACGCAGTATTTT. Its protein product is CASSWTSGGTDTQYF.

The genes are TRBV4-1 and TRBJ1-6; D gene uncertain. Germline CDR1 reads MGHRA; CDR2 reads YSYEKL. The ends were cut back, 0 bases at V and 11 bases at J, with 11 bases in the middle. The CDR3 has 14 amino acids. As DNA, the CDR3 is TGCGCCAGCAGCCAAGATCGAGGGATCCCACCCCTCCACTTT. It codes for CASSQDRGIPPLHF.

This clone was seen a handful of times. The chain combines TRBV7-3 with TRBJ2-7; tentative D call: TRBD1 (5 bases). The CDR3 has 13 amino acids. Per the germline V gene, CDR1 is SGHTA and CDR2 is FQGTGA. V gave up 0 bases and J gave up 3 bases, with 6 bases separating them. CDR3 amino acids: CASSLTRDYEQYF. The DNA for the CDR3 is TGTGCCAGCAGCTTAACCAGGGACTACGAGCAGTACTTC. The whole variable domain, filled in from reference TRBV7-3 and TRBJ2-7, reads GAGVSQTPSNKVTEKGKYVELRCDPISGHTALYWYRQSLGQGPEFLIYFQGTGAADDSGLPNDRFFAVRPEGSVSTLKIQRTERGDSAVYLCASSLTRDYEQYFGPGTRLTVT.

The chain employs TRBV7-2 and TRBJ2-5, with D tentatively TRBD2 (6 bases). The length of the CDR3 is 14 residues. The V gene lost 4 bases and the J gene lost 5 bases, with 14 bases spanning the gap. Germline-derived CDR1 and CDR2 are SGHTA and FQGNSA. CDR3 nucleotide sequence: TGTGCCAGCAGCTCCCGCGGGGCAGGTGAGACCCAGTACTTC. Translated: CASSSRGAGETQYF. Filled out from reference TRBV7-2 and TRBJ2-5, the complete variable domain reads GAGVSQSPSNKVTEKGKDVELRCDPISGHTALYWYRQSLGQGLEFLIYFQGNSAPDKSGLPSDRFSAERTGGSVSTLTIQRTQQEDSAVYLCASSSRGAGETQYFGPGTRLLVL.

CDR3 residues: CASSPKDWNSPLHF. The CDR3 nucleotides are TGTGCCAGCAGCCCCAAAGACTGGAATTCACCCCTCCACTTT. The V gene is TRBV7-2, the J gene TRBJ1-6; no firm D call. Between the trimmed V and J ends, which lost 5 bases and 7 bases, there was a span of 12 bases. The CDR3 contains 14 residues. Germline V gives CDR1 SGHTA, CDR2 FQGNSA.

The J gene is TRBJ2-3, the V gene TRBV27, with D perhaps TRBD1 or TRBD2 (5 bases each). This CDR3 has 15 residues. Germline V gene data show CDR1 as MNHEY and CDR2 as SMNVEV (reference sequence). Trimming removed 3 bases at V and 6 bases at J, with 16 bases between. As DNA, the CDR3 is TGTGCCAGCAGTTTGGGACGGGTGGGTGGGGATACGCAGTATTTT. This translates into CASSLGRVGGDTQYF.

CDR3 sequence reads: CASLVLPGEGGYTF. The DNA for the CDR3 is TGTGCCAGCCTAGTTCTTCCGGGGGAGGGAGGCTACACCTTC. The chain links TRBV2 to TRBJ1-2; D possibly corresponds to TRBD1 (5 bases). With 8 bases removed from V and 8 bases from J, the gap between germline ends came to 21 bases. CDR3 length equals 14 residues. CDR1 SNHLY and CDR2 FYNNEI come from the germline V gene.

The chain links TRBV27 to TRBJ2-2; weak D call: TRBD2 (7 bases). The CDR3 covers 16 residues. The germline V gene has CDR1 MNHEY and CDR2 SMNVEV (reference sequence). V was trimmed by 7 bases and J by 4 bases, leaving 19 bases between them. The CDR3 here is CASNPRGAASTGELFF. In nucleotides, the CDR3 is TGTGCCAGCAACCCTCGGGGGGCCGCGAGCACCGGGGAGCTGTTTTTT.

The CDR3 DNA sequence: TGTGCCAGCAGCTTAGGTGTGACTAGCGGCCAAGAGACCCAGTACTTC. This encodes CASSLGVTSGQETQYF. The chain recombines TRBV11-3 with TRBJ2-5; TRBD2 matches at 9 bases. V was pared by 1 base and J by 1 base, with 4 bases of the junction left unmatched. Germline assignment: CDR1 SGHNT and CDR2 YENEEA. The length of the CDR3 is 16 residues.